A selection of T cell receptor beta chains follows, all from one sample in a study of cytomegalovirus exposure and HLA in healthy donors. Clones were sequenced by immunoSEQ multiplex PCR, and TCRdb holds only the in-frame ones, with some missing. Here the sample spans 140,000 to 150,000 clones, approximately 70% being singletons. Sequencing input: PBMCs. The receptors shown here come from a woman between 18 and 30 years old in good health and CMV-seronegative. CDR3s include the opening cysteine and the closing phenylalanine or tryptophan. D genes are given only for firm matches. Clone size is shown for a subset of rows, as once, few, many or a class of expanded clone.

TRBJ1-2 - - TRBV18 CASSDKVHGYTF TGTGCCAGCTCAGACAAGGTACATGGCTACACCTTC
TRBJ1-2 - - TRBV18 CASSPEQGTTYGYTF TGTGCCAGCTCACCTGAACAGGGAACTACCTATGGCTACACCTTC
TRBJ2-1 TRBD2 - TRBV4-3 CASSQVLSSGRYNEQFF TGCGCCAGCAGCCAAGTTTTGTCTAGCGGGAGGTACAATGAGCAGTTCTTC
TRBJ1-3 - once TRBV7-9 CASSPDSKGGNTIYF TGTGCCAGCAGCCCGGACTCAAAAGGTGGAAACACCATATATTTT
TRBJ1-1 TRBD1 - TRBV7-2 CASTKTGVLQNTEAFF TGTGCCAGCACCAAGACAGGGGTCCTCCAGAACACTGAAGCTTTCTTT
TRBJ1-2 TRBD1 - TRBV5-1 CASSPRTGYYGYTF TGCGCCAGCAGCCCCAGGACAGGTTATTATGGCTACACCTTC
TRBJ2-2 - - TRBV18 CASSSGTLSSGELFF TGTGCCAGCTCGTCCGGGACTCTAAGCTCCGGGGAGCTGTTTTTT
TRBJ2-6 TRBD1 - TRBV6-1 CASGDRTGANVLTF TGTGCCAGCGGGGACAGGACTGGGGCCAACGTCCTGACTTTC
TRBJ2-5 - - TRBV4-3 CASSQDWPGNQETQYF TGCGCCAGCAGCCAAGATTGGCCAGGGAACCAAGAGACCCAGTACTTC
TRBJ1-3 TRBD1 few TRBV9 CASSVTGVSGNTIYF TGTGCCAGCAGCGTTACAGGGGTCTCTGGAAACACCATATATTTT
TRBJ2-1 - - TRBV6-5 CASSFDRVRMDEQFF TGTGCCAGCAGTTTCGACCGGGTCCGAATGGATGAGCAGTTCTTC
TRBJ1-2 TRBD1 few TRBV7-8 CASSTDRGGGYTF TGTGCCAGCAGCACAGACAGGGGCGGCGGCTACACCTTC
TRBJ2-5 - - TRBV7-8 CASSFRETQYF TGTGCCAGCAGCTTTCGAGAGACCCAGTACTTC
TRBJ1-1 - few TRBV28 CATYPPKNTEAFF TGTGCCACCTACCCTCCGAAGAACACTGAAGCTTTCTTT
TRBJ1-1 - - TRBV6-1 CASTSGSLMNTEAFF TGTGCCAGCACTTCGGGAAGCTTAATGAACACTGAAGCTTTCTTT
TRBJ2-5 - few TRBV4-1 CASSQDPRETQYF TGCGCCAGCAGCCAAGACCCCAGGGAGACCCAGTACTTC
TRBJ1-1 - - TRBV18 CASSPPGQGSVNTEAFF TGTGCCAGCTCACCACCCGGGCAGGGGTCGGTGAACACTGAAGCTTTCTTT
TRBJ2-1 - few TRBV7-5 CARSLLFTSGRAVYNEQFF TGTGCCAGAAGCTTACTGTTTACTAGCGGGAGGGCCGTCTACAATGAGCAGTTCTTC
TRBJ2-1 TRBD2 - TRBV29-1 CSVNHGGRADEQFF TGCAGCGTTAATCATGGCGGGAGGGCGGATGAGCAGTTCTTC
TRBJ2-7 TRBD1 - TRBV6-6 CASQSRTGKDEQYF TGTGCCAGCCAGAGTCGGACAGGGAAGGACGAGCAGTACTTC
TRBJ1-6 TRBD1 - TRBV11-2 CASSLDPTGVASPLHF TGTGCCAGCAGCTTAGATCCGACAGGGGTGGCCTCACCCCTCCACTTT
TRBJ2-7 TRBD1 - TRBV5-1 CASKPTGGPDSYEQYF TGCGCCAGCAAACCTACAGGGGGCCCCGACTCCTACGAGCAGTACTTC
TRBJ2-1 TRBD2 - TRBV5-1 CASSQQHQGLVGDAHEQFF TGCGCCAGCAGCCAACAACACCAGGGACTAGTGGGAGACGCCCATGAGCAGTTCTTC
TRBJ1-2 - once TRBV5-5 CASSGTVPYGYTF TGTGCCAGCAGCGGAACAGTACCCTATGGCTACACCTTC
TRBJ2-7 - few TRBV29-1 CSVGGLFEGAPFYEQYF TGCAGCGTTGGGGGGCTTTTTGAGGGCGCCCCATTCTACGAGCAGTACTTC
TRBJ1-3 - - TRBV5-4 CASMSGHHSGNTIYF TGTGCCAGCATGTCGGGACACCACTCTGGAAACACCATATATTTT
TRBJ1-1 - - TRBV19 CASSGIRDIYTEAFF TGTGCCAGTAGTGGGATACGGGACATTTACACTGAAGCTTTCTTT
TRBJ2-4 - once TRBV7-2 CASSLGARAKNIQYF TGTGCCAGCAGCTTAGGGGCCAGGGCCAAAAACATTCAGTACTTC
TRBJ1-5 - - TRBV7-2 CASSLAAGAPQHF TGTGCCAGCAGCTTAGCGGCGGGAGCGCCCCAGCATTTT
TRBJ2-3 - few TRBV7-2 CASSALAAFGTDTQYF TGTGCCAGCAGCGCCTTAGCGGCCTTTGGCACAGATACGCAGTATTTT
TRBJ1-5 - - TRBV19 CASSRGQNNQPQHF TGTGCCAGTAGTAGAGGACAGAACAATCAGCCCCAGCATTTT
TRBJ1-2 TRBD1 - TRBV5-1 CASSLGQGEWYGYTF TGCGCCAGCAGCTTGGGGCAGGGGGAGTGGTATGGCTACACCTTC
TRBJ2-4 TRBD1 - TRBV5-4 CASSPAGTGRNSQYF TGTGCCAGCAGCCCGGCCGGGACAGGGAGAAACAGTCAGTACTTC
TRBJ2-7 - - TRBV4-1 CASSQDRSYHPYEQYF TGCGCCAGCAGCCAAGACAGGTCTTACCATCCCTACGAGCAGTACTTC
TRBJ2-7 TRBD1 - TRBV18 CASSLGQGYEQYF TGTGCCAGCTCACTCGGACAGGGCTACGAGCAGTACTTC
TRBJ1-6 TRBD1 - TRBV11-2 CASSLRGAQGGKAPLHF TGTGCCAGCAGCTTAAGGGGCGCACAGGGGGGAAAGGCGCCCCTCCACTTT
TRBJ1-2 TRBD1 few TRBV18 CASSPDRGQKNYGYTF TGTGCCAGCTCACCAGACAGGGGACAGAAAAACTATGGCTACACCTTC
TRBJ1-4 - - TRBV19 CARISGCGPGKLFF TGTGCCAGGATCTCGGGGTGCGGACCCGGAAAACTGTTTTTT
TRBJ2-7 TRBD1 - TRBV5-1 CASSLAAGGMDEQYF TGCGCCAGCAGCTTGGCCGCAGGGGGAATGGACGAGCAGTACTTC
TRBJ2-1 TRBD2 - TRBV7-8 CASSPGTSEFF TGTGCCAGCAGTCCCGGGACTAGCGAGTTCTTC
TRBJ2-3 - - TRBV5-6 CASSLGSTDTQYF TGTGCCAGCAGCTTGGGCAGTACAGATACGCAGTATTTT
TRBJ1-1 - - TRBV5-4 CASTPGRGLLKNTEAFF TGTGCCAGCACCCCTGGGAGGGGCCTTCTGAAAAACACTGAAGCTTTCTTT
TRBJ1-1 - - TRBV2 CASIGVSSEAFF TGTGCCAGCATTGGAGTTTCTTCTGAAGCTTTCTTT
TRBJ1-1 - - TRBV6-4 CASSPQGEDTEAFF TGTGCCAGCAGCCCACAGGGAGAGGACACTGAAGCTTTCTTT
TRBJ2-3 - - TRBV7-3 CASSLLGGETDTQYF TGTGCCAGCAGCTTATTGGGCGGGGAGACAGATACGCAGTATTTT
TRBJ2-1 TRBD2 - TRBV5-1 CASKQLAGGAINEQFF TGCGCCAGCAAGCAACTGGCGGGGGGGGCCATCAATGAGCAGTTCTTC
TRBJ1-5 - few TRBV7-9 CASSQQGRDQPQHF TGTGCCAGCAGCCAACAGGGACGGGATCAGCCCCAGCATTTT
TRBJ1-2 TRBD1 - TRBV28 CASSPLGGTGGLEGYTF TGTGCCAGCAGCCCACTGGGGGGGACAGGGGGCCTGGAAGGCTACACCTTC
TRBJ2-1 TRBD2 - TRBV5-6 CASSLGAGVGLAGEQFF TGTGCCAGCAGCTTGGGGGCCGGTGTAGGACTAGCTGGTGAGCAGTTCTTC